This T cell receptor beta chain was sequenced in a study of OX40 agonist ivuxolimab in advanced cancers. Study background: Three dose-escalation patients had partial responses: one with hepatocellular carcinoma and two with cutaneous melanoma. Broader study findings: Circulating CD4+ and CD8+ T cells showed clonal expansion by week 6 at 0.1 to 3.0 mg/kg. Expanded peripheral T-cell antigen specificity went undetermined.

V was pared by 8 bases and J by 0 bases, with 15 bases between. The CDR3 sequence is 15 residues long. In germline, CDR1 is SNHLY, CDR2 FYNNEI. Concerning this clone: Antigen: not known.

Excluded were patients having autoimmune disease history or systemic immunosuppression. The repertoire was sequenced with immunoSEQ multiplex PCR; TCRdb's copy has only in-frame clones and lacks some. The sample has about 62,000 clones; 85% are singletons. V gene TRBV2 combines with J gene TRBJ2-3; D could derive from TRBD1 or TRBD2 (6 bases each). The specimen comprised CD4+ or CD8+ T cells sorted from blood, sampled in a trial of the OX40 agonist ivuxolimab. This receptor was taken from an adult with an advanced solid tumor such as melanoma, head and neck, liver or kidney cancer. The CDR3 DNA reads TGTGCCAGCGCCCGAGGGGGGTCTAGCACAGATACGCAGTATTTT. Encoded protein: CASARGGSSTDTQYF.